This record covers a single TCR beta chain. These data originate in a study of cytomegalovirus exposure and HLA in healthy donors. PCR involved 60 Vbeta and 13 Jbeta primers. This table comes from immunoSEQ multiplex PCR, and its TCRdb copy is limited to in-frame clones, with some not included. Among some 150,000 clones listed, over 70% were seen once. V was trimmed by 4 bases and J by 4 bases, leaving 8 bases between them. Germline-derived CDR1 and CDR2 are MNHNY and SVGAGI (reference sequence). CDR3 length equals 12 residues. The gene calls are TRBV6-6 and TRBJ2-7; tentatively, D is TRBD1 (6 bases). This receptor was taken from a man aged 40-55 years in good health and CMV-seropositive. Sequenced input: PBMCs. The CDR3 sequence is CASSSQGYEQYF. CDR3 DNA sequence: TGTGCCAGCAGTTCACAGGGTTACGAGCAGTACTTC.